This TCR beta chain stems from a study of beta chain features in type 1 diabetes. The CDR3 contains 12 residues. With 0 bases removed from V and 4 bases from J, the gap between germline ends came to 7 bases. Germline values: CDR1 GTSNPN, CDR2 SVGIG (reference sequence). Sequenced material consisted of expressed TCRB transcripts (all of the isolated RNA was reverse transcribed). Repertoires were generated with immunoSEQ multiplex PCR, while TCRdb's copy carries only in-frame clones and drops some. This sample yields about 180,000 clones, of which about 13% are seen a single time; roughly 0.56% belongs to the top ten. This clone was detected a few times. Its antigen is still unknown. The study's findings and limits: Fewer junction insertions and more nucleotide deletions appeared in type 1 diabetes patients.

The TCR was taken from a woman aged 18-29 years in good health. The V gene is TRBV30, the J gene TRBJ2-7; D ambiguous. Sequencing was performed on central memory CD4+ T cells from blood. The CDR3 DNA is TGTGCCTGGAGTGTTCCCGGGTACGAGCAGTACTTC. Amino acid sequence: CAWSVPGYEQYF.